This entry features one T cell receptor (beta chain) sequence. This sample stems from a study of cytomegalovirus exposure and HLA in healthy donors. Only in-frame clones appear in the TCRdb table, and some are missing; sequencing was by immunoSEQ multiplex PCR. The sample carries about 120,000 clones, around 85% recorded once. V was pared by 4 bases and J by 8 bases, with 6 bases of the junction left unmatched. The CDR3 contains 15 residues. Germline assignment: CDR1 SGHRS and CDR2 YFSETQ. This clonotype was sampled from a woman aged 25 to 39 in good health and CMV-seronegative. The sequenced sample consisted of PBMCs. V usage is TRBV5-1 and J usage is TRBJ1-6, with 10 nucleotides matching TRBD1. This CDR3 reads CASSPRTGGDSPLHF. The CDR3, as DNA: TGCGCCAGCAGCCCCAGGACAGGGGGGGATTCACCCCTCCACTTT.